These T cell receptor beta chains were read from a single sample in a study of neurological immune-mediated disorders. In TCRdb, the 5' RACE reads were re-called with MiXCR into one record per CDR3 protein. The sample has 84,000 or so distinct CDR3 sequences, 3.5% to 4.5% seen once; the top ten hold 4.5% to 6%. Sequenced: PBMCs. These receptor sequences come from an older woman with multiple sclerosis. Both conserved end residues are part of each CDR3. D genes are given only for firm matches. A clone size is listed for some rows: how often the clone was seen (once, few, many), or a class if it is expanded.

TGTGCCAGCACCCTAATGACAGGGAGGGGGGTGAACACTGAAGCTTTCTTT	CASTLMTGRGVNTEAFF	many	TRBD1	TRBV28	TRBJ1-1
TGTGCCAGCAGCTTAGCGCATGAGCAGTTCTTC	CASSLAHEQFF	many	.	TRBV7-8	TRBJ2-1
TGTGCCATCAGTGAGTCTTCGTATGGAAACACCATATATTTT	CAISESSYGNTIYF	many	.	TRBV10-3	TRBJ1-3
TGCAGTGCTAATCCGGGGGGCTCGTACGAGCAGTACTTC	CSANPGGSYEQYF	many	.	TRBV20-1	TRBJ2-7
TGTGCCAGCAGCCCAGGCGTGCGGGGGGTATCCGATACGCAGTATTTT	CASSPGVRGVSDTQYF	many	TRBD2	TRBV3-1	TRBJ2-3
TGTGCCATCGGGACTAACCGGGACAGGGGGCTTAATGAGCAGTTCTTC	CAIGTNRDRGLNEQFF	many	TRBD1	TRBV10-3	TRBJ2-1
TGCAGTGCTAGCAGGCTAGCGGGGGGAGATACGCAGTATTTT	CSASRLAGGDTQYF	many	TRBD2	TRBV20-1	TRBJ2-3
TGTGCCAGCAGCTTAGAGGGACTAGCGGGGGCCAGGCAGGAGCAGTTCTTC	CASSLEGLAGARQEQFF	many	TRBD2	TRBV7-9	TRBJ2-1
TGTGCCAGCTCACTCACCCGGGACAGCGTTGGGTACTTC	CASSLTRDSVGYF	few	TRBD1	TRBV18	TRBJ2-7
TGTGCCAGCAGCTTAGTATCTAGCTTGGATGAGCAGTTCTTC	CASSLVSSLDEQFF	many	.	TRBV7-2	TRBJ2-1
TGCGCCAGCAGCTTCATGGGGACCGGGGAGCTGTTTTTT	CASSFMGTGELFF	many	.	TRBV5-1	TRBJ2-2
TGTGCCAGCGGGCTAGCGGGGGGACCGGGCCCAAATGAGCAGTTCTTC	CASGLAGGPGPNEQFF	many	TRBD2	TRBV6-6	TRBJ2-1
TGTGCCAGCAGTTACGCTCGGGGGAACACTGAAGCTTTCTTT	CASSYARGNTEAFF	many	.	TRBV6-5	TRBJ1-1
TGTGCCAGCATCCCTCGGGGGGGCCCGAACACCGGGGAGCTGTTTTTT	CASIPRGGPNTGELFF	many	TRBD2	TRBV28	TRBJ2-2
TGCGCCAGCAGTGAGGACAGGGTCACTGAAGCTTTCTTT	CASSEDRVTEAFF	.	TRBD1	TRBV10-1	TRBJ1-1
TGCGCCAGCAGCTTACAGGGACTATCCTACAATGAGCAGTTCTTC	CASSLQGLSYNEQFF	many	.	TRBV5-1	TRBJ2-1
TGTGCCAGCAGCTTAGGGGGCGGGGAGGGAGATACGCAGTATTTT	CASSLGGGEGDTQYF	many	TRBD2	TRBV7-2	TRBJ2-3
TGTGCCAGCAGTGGACTGGGGACTAGCGGATATACTAGCACAGATACGCAGTATTTT	CASSGLGTSGYTSTDTQYF	many	TRBD2	TRBV7-9	TRBJ2-3
TGTGCCAGCAGCCCACCCCATAGGGTGACTAATGAAAAACTGTTTTTT	CASSPPHRVTNEKLFF	.	.	TRBV6-1	TRBJ1-4
TGTGCCAGCAGCTTAGGACAGGGCCGGGCAGATACGCAGTATTTT	CASSLGQGRADTQYF	many	TRBD1	TRBV7-9	TRBJ2-3
TGTGCCAGCAGCTCCTACAGGGGCCAAGAGACCCAGTACTTC	CASSSYRGQETQYF	many	TRBD1	TRBV7-2	TRBJ2-5
TGTGCCAGCAGTTTTAACCCTCTGTTACGCGGGCTAGACTCCTACGAGCAGTACTTC	CASSFNPLLRGLDSYEQYF	many	.	TRBV12-3/TRBV12-4	TRBJ2-7
TGTGCCAGCAGCCAAACCCTAGCGGGGGTCCAAGAGACCCAGTACTTC	CASSQTLAGVQETQYF	many	TRBD2	TRBV4-2	TRBJ2-5
TGTGCCAGCAAGGAGGGAGGGCTTAACTATGGCTACACCTTC	CASKEGGLNYGYTF	many	.	TRBV6-5	TRBJ1-2
TGTGCCAGCAGCCAAGTCTCGGCCTGGGGCTACACCTTC	CASSQVSAWGYTF	many	.	TRBV14	TRBJ1-2
TGCGCCAGCAGCTGGGGACAGGGCAAGACCCAGTACTTC	CASSWGQGKTQYF	many	TRBD1	TRBV5-1	TRBJ2-5
TGTGCCAGCAGCTTAGCTGGGCCTTCGGAGACCCAGTACTTC	CASSLAGPSETQYF	many	.	TRBV7-2	TRBJ2-5
TGTGCCAGCAGCCCCATAAGGGGACTAGCGGGGGAGACCCAGTACTTC	CASSPIRGLAGETQYF	many	TRBD2	TRBV7-7	TRBJ2-5
TGTGCCAGCAGCTTAGCGGACATCCGTACTGGGGAGCAGTACTTC	CASSLADIRTGEQYF	many	.	TRBV7-9	TRBJ2-7
TGCGCCAGCAGCTTGGTTAGGACAGGGAAGATGACACCCCTCCACTTT	CASSLVRTGKMTPLHF	.	TRBD1	TRBV5-1	TRBJ1-6
TGTGCCAGCAGGCCGGGACACTCTTCACCCCTCCACTTT	CASRPGHSSPLHF	many	.	TRBV27	TRBJ1-6
TGCAGTGCTGTGTCGGGCAGGGGTGCGATCACTGAAGCTTTCTTT	CSAVSGRGAITEAFF	many	.	TRBV20-1	TRBJ1-1
TGTGCCAGCAGCACCTACACCGGGGAGCTGTTTTTT	CASSTYTGELFF	many	.	TRBV7-2	TRBJ2-2
TGCAGTGCTAGTCCAGGGGGTTTAAATGAGCAGTTCTTC	CSASPGGLNEQFF	many	TRBD1	TRBV20-1	TRBJ2-1
TGTGCCAGCAGTCTATTTGGGACTAGCCGGCGCGGGGAGCTGTTTTTT	CASSLFGTSRRGELFF	many	TRBD2	TRBV27	TRBJ2-2
TGTGCCAGCAGTTTAGCGGGACTGGGCTATGGCTACACCTTC	CASSLAGLGYGYTF	many	.	TRBV12-3/TRBV12-4	TRBJ1-2
TGCGCCAGCAGTGAAGATAGGGACGGTGGCAATCAGCCCCAGCATTTT	CASSEDRDGGNQPQHF	few	.	TRBV10-1	TRBJ1-5
TGCGCCAGCAGCCTACATTCTAGCTCCTACAATGAGCAGTTCTTC	CASSLHSSSYNEQFF	many	.	TRBV4-1	TRBJ2-1
TGTGCCAGCAGCCAATCCCGGGGCGAAGCTTTCTTT	CASSQSRGEAFF	many	.	TRBV3-1	TRBJ1-1
TGCAGTGCTACCTATCCGGGACAGGGAGTTGCAACTAATGAAAAACTGTTTTTT	CSATYPGQGVATNEKLFF	many	TRBD1	TRBV20-1	TRBJ1-4
TGTGCCAGCAGCTTAGGCCACCTTCAAGAGACCCAGTACTTC	CASSLGHLQETQYF	many	.	TRBV11-2	TRBJ2-5
TGTGCCAGCAGCAGATTCACGGAAGGAGACTACGAGCAGTACTTC	CASSRFTEGDYEQYF	many	.	TRBV7-9	TRBJ2-7
TGCGCCAGCAGCTTGGACGGTTCTAGCAATCAGCCCCAGCATTTT	CASSLDGSSNQPQHF	many	.	TRBV5-1	TRBJ1-5
TGTGCCAGCAGTTGGGACTCCGGGAACTACGAGCAGTACTTC	CASSWDSGNYEQYF	many	.	TRBV27	TRBJ2-7
TGTGCCAGCAGCTTGGCCCGGGTAGCTAACTATGGCTACACCTTC	CASSLARVANYGYTF	many	.	TRBV5-5	TRBJ1-2
TGTGCCAGCAGCTGGTCGGGGGATAGCAATCAGCCCCAGCATTTT	CASSWSGDSNQPQHF	many	.	TRBV11-2	TRBJ1-5
TGTGCCATTAGTACCAGCGGGGGGCGAATGAACACTGAAGCTTTCTTT	CAISTSGGRMNTEAFF	many	.	TRBV7-9	TRBJ1-1
TGCGCCAGCAGTACTACGCCCCGGGACATGGATGAGACCCAGTACTTC	CASSTTPRDMDETQYF	many	.	TRBV4-1	TRBJ2-5
TGCGCCAGCAGCTTGGACCAGGGTCGCTATGGCTACACCTTC	CASSLDQGRYGYTF	many	.	TRBV5-1	TRBJ1-2